This T cell receptor (beta chain) was documented in a study of control samples from healthy donors and cancer patients. The V segment lost 5 bases and the J segment 8 bases; nucleotides outside the gene matches: 8. CDR3 size: 14 residues. Germline assignment: CDR1 SEHNR and CDR2 FQNEAQ (reference sequence). TCRdb keeps only in-frame clones here, not all; method: immunoSEQ multiplex PCR. The sample lists around 200,000 clones, about 93% occurring once. Source material: blood. The clonotype originates from a man younger than 30 in good health. J is TRBJ2-1 and V is TRBV7-9, with 8 bases matching TRBD1. The CDR3 loop is CASSRGTGSDEQFF. The CDR3 coding sequence is TGTGCCAGCAGCCGAGGGACAGGCAGTGATGAGCAGTTCTTC.